The T cell receptor (beta chain) described here comes from a study of blood T cell repertoires in COVID-19. As for the study in general: Donors in the United States, Italy and Spain gave samples during acute or convalescent COVID-19.

Data came from immunoSEQ multiplex PCR; TCRdb stores just in-frame clones and leaves some out. The sample shows approximately 180,000 clones, 70% to 90% of them seen only once. The CDR3 is 16 amino acids. The germline V and J ends were trimmed by 5 bases and 0 bases, with 11 bases remaining between them. In germline, CDR1 is MDHEN, CDR2 SYDVKM. The sequence was obtained from a man aged 60 to 75 with acute or convalescent COVID-19. The sequenced material came from peripheral blood. V gene TRBV28 combines with J gene TRBJ1-6; D ambiguous. In DNA form, the CDR3 reads TGTGCCAGCAGTCTGACACAAGGCTCCTATAATTCACCCCTCCACTTT. Amino acid sequence: CASSLTQGSYNSPLHF.